This TCR beta chain originates from a study of beta chain features in type 1 diabetes. Study-level findings and limits: Sequencing used cDNA, and cells with high TCR expression could therefore be over-represented. Among patients with Type 1 diabetes, TCRB CDR3s were moderately but significantly shorter in every one of the four CD4+ subsets. There were fewer insertions and more deletions at the VDJ junctions of type 1 diabetes patients. In comparison with healthy donors, patients had naive, central memory and Treg TCRB repertoires that appeared more similar.

This clone has more than one count but fewer than ten. The antigen remains unidentified. V dropped 7 bases and J dropped 0 bases, with 19 bases sitting between them. In germline, CDR1 is LNHDA, CDR2 SQIVND (reference sequence). The CDR3 runs 17 residues. The whole isolated RNA underwent reverse transcription, so sequencing captured expressed TCRB transcripts. Assay used: immunoSEQ multiplex PCR; TCRdb lists only in-frame clones, some missing. The table includes under 300,000 clones, about 20% detected once. CD4+ naive, central memory, regulatory and stem cell-like memory cells were sorted via CD45RO/CCR7/CD25/CD127/CD95/CD27.

This chain uses TRBV19 with TRBJ1-5; a weak D match, TRBD1 (5 bases). Sequencing was carried out using naive CD4+ T cells from blood. The sequence was collected from a woman between 40 and 55 years old with type 1 diabetes. As DNA, the CDR3 is TGTGCCAGTATCCCTAACGGGGGACGCATTAGCAATCAGCCCCAGCATTTT. Its protein is CASIPNGGRISNQPQHF.